Presented here are 31 T cell receptor beta chains from one specimen sequenced in a study of T cells in Graves' hyperthyroidism and ophthalmopathy. Amplified TCR beta CDR3 regions came from RNA transcripts. TCR CDR3 underwent first-round RT-PCR with the HTBI primer set. One entry per CDR3 protein results from TCRdb running MiXCR on the multiplex PCR reads. The data hold 300,000 to 450,000 distinct CDR3 sequences, with 15% to 17% observed a single time. Sequences were obtained from blood. These receptors originate from a woman under 30 with Graves' hyperthyroidism that later progressed to Graves' ophthalmopathy.

This chain connects TRBV29-1 to TRBJ1-1; no definite D call. V was clipped by 0 bases and J by 1 base, with 24 bases between them. CDR3 length equals 19 residues. The germline CDR1 and CDR2 sequences are SQVTM and ANQGSEA. For the CDR3, the DNA is TGCAGCGTTGAAGACGGTGCGGAGGGCGGATCTTTCGGGAACACTGAAGCTTTCTTT. Translation: CSVEDGAEGGSFGNTEAFF.

This clonotype was counted many times. CDR3 sequence: CASRPGQGAREQYF. As DNA, the CDR3 is TGTGCCAGCAGGCCGGGACAGGGGGCTCGAGAGCAGTACTTC. V usage is TRBV6-1 and J usage is TRBJ2-7; 12 bases line up with TRBD1. The CDR3 covers 14 residues. CDR1 and CDR2 from the germline V gene are MNHNS and SASEGT. V was pared by 6 bases and J by 7 bases, with 7 bases of the junction left unmatched.

This clonotype was recorded many times. The V and J genes are TRBV11-2 and TRBJ2-1; D is possibly TRBD2 (6 bases). The CDR3 extends over 17 amino acids. CDR1 is SGHAT, CDR2 FQNNGV, per germline. V gave up 4 bases and J gave up 0 bases, with 16 bases separating them. CDR3 protein: CASSSPGDFSSYNEQFF. The DNA of the CDR3 is TGTGCCAGCAGCTCCCCCGGGGACTTCAGCTCCTACAATGAGCAGTTCTTC.

This clonotype was seen repeatedly, ten times or more. CDR3: CSVGEITEGIADTQYF. CDR3 in DNA: TGCAGCGTAGGGGAGATTACTGAAGGGATTGCAGATACGCAGTATTTT. The rearrangement joins TRBV29-1 to TRBJ2-3; D may match TRBD1 or TRBD2 (5 bases each). The CDR3 has 16 residues. Trimming cost V 6 bases and J 4 bases, with 23 bases left between them. From germline, CDR1 is SQVTM and CDR2 ANQGSEA.

V usage is TRBV15 and J usage is TRBJ2-3; 7 bases align to TRBD2. Germline CDR1 and CDR2: LNHNV and YYDKDF (reference sequence). Trimming removed 4 bases from V and 4 bases from J; junction bases left unmatched: 14. This CDR3 contains 17 residues. CDR3 protein: CATSTELGRAEADTQYF. CDR3 sequence (DNA): TGTGCCACCAGCACCGAGTTAGGGAGGGCCGAGGCAGATACGCAGTATTTT.

The chain links TRBV18 to TRBJ2-3; D remains ambiguous. Between the trimmed V and J ends, which lost 3 bases and 5 bases, there was a span of 24 bases. The germline CDR1 and CDR2 sequences are KGHSH and LQKENI. This CDR3 is 18 amino acids long. Here the CDR3 DNA reads TGTGCCAGCTCACCGACCGTCTCTCCCCACGACCGAGAAGATACGCAGTATTTT. This sequence encodes CASSPTVSPHDREDTQYF.

This clonotype was counted at least ten times. The chain employs TRBV2 and TRBJ2-5; 9 bases align to TRBD1. CDR1 and CDR2 from the germline V gene are SNHLY and FYNNEI. This CDR3 has 16 amino acids. The V segment lost 1 base and the J segment 4 bases; nucleotides outside the gene matches: 7. The CDR3 sequence: CASSEGDRAKGETQYF. In DNA, the CDR3 is TGTGCCAGCAGTGAAGGGGACAGGGCGAAAGGAGAGACCCAGTACTTC.

This clonotype occurred once. V usage is TRBV20-1 and J usage is TRBJ2-3; D unresolved. Germline lookup yields CDR1 DFQATT and CDR2 SNEGSKA (reference sequence). The CDR3 is made up of 15 amino acids. Between the trimmed V and J ends, which lost 1 base and 9 bases, there was a span of 20 bases. The CDR3 sequence: CSARGHPSSVITQYF. The DNA of the CDR3 is TGCAGTGCTAGAGGCCACCCCTCTAGTGTGATAACGCAGTATTTT.

This clonotype was seen many times. The chain recombines TRBV28 with TRBJ2-1, with 10 nucleotides matching TRBD2. V was clipped by 6 bases and J by 2 bases; unmatched bases: 4. CDR1 and CDR2 from the germline V gene are MDHEN and SYDVKM. This CDR3 is built from 15 residues. Written as DNA, the CDR3 is TGTGCCAGCAGAACTAGCGGGAACCCCTACAATGAGCAGTTCTTC. The encoded protein is CASRTSGNPYNEQFF.

This clonotype was detected many times. J is TRBJ2-1 and V is TRBV4-3, with 7 bases that match TRBD2. This CDR3 has 16 amino acids. V shed 1 base, J shed 2 bases, and the junction held 5 bases outside the gene matches. Per germline, CDR1 LGHNA and CDR2 YSLEER. In nucleotides, the CDR3 is TGCGCCAGCAGCCAAGTCGCGGGAGAACCCTACAATGAGCAGTTCTTC. This translates into CASSQVAGEPYNEQFF.

This clonotype was detected many times. V is TRBV11-2 and J is TRBJ2-1; 11 bases fit TRBD1. CDR3 size: 14 residues. Germline V gene lookup returns CDR1 SGHAT and CDR2 FQNNGV. J lost 9 bases, V lost 5 bases, and 6 bases had no gene match. CDR3 sequence (DNA): TGTGCCAGCAGCACCGGACAGGGGGCGGGTGAGCAGTTCTTC. Amino acid sequence: CASSTGQGAGEQFF.

This clonotype was observed many times. This chain joins TRBV11-1 and TRBJ1-2; D not resolved. CDR1 is SGHAT and CDR2 is FQDESV in the germline V gene (reference sequence). The CDR3 contains 13 residues. The V end was cut by 0 bases, the J end by 5 bases, with 7 bases between. The chain's CDR3 is CASSLAGGYGYTF. CDR3 nucleotides: TGTGCCAGCAGCTTAGCTGGAGGATATGGCTACACCTTC.

This clonotype was counted at least ten times. The chain has TRBV20-1 and TRBJ2-7; TRBD2 matches 12 bases. The length of the CDR3 is 13 residues. After removal of 6 bases from V and 6 bases from J, the junction contained 6 bases not matched to a gene. In germline, CDR1 is DFQATT, CDR2 SNEGSKA (reference sequence). CDR3 sequence reads: CSAGTSGRVEQYF. The CDR3 nucleotides are TGCAGTGCCGGGACTAGCGGGCGGGTCGAGCAGTACTTC.

This clonotype was found a few times. The chain employs TRBV9 and TRBJ2-3; no clear D gene. This CDR3 comprises 14 residues. Germline V gives CDR1 SGDLS, CDR2 YYNGEE. V lost 4 bases, J lost 1 base, and 10 bases lay in between. CDR3 in DNA: TGTGCCAGCAGCATCGGCTCAGGCACAGATACGCAGTATTTT. Translated, it gives CASSIGSGTDTQYF.

This clonotype was picked up one time. This rearrangement joins TRBV29-1 to TRBJ1-1; the D is unclear. The CDR3 totals 11 residues. CDR1 is SQVTM, CDR2 ANQGSEA, per germline. V lost 2 bases and J lost 4, with 5 bases in between. CDR3 nucleotide sequence: TGCAGCGTTGAAATGGTCACTGAAGCTTTCTTT. Residues: CSVEMVTEAFF.

The chain combines TRBV7-9 with TRBJ2-1; 8 bases match TRBD2. The V segment lost 4 bases and the J segment 6 bases; nucleotides outside the gene matches: 2. This CDR3 is 13 amino acids long. CDR1 and CDR2 (germline): SEHNR, FQNEAQ (reference sequence). This CDR3 is CASSSTSVNEQFF. The CDR3 bases are TGTGCCAGCAGCTCGACTAGCGTCAATGAGCAGTTCTTC.

This clonotype was counted only a few times. The J gene is TRBJ2-7, the V gene TRBV4-1; 9 bases are a match to TRBD1. CDR1 is MGHRA, CDR2 YSYEKL, per germline. The ends lost 3 bases at V and 3 bases at J; junction bases unmatched: 6. The CDR3 is 15 residues long. The DNA for the CDR3 is TGCGCCAGCAGCCAGGGACAGGGAGATTTCTACGAGCAGTACTTC. Translated, it gives CASSQGQGDFYEQYF.

The chain couples TRBV5-1 to TRBJ2-7; unclear D gene. Germline CDR1 and CDR2: SGHRS and YFSETQ. The CDR3 has 14 residues. Trimming cost V 5 bases and J 6 bases, with 18 bases left between them. The CDR3, as DNA: TGCGCCAGCAGGAGCACAACGAGAGTCGCCGAGCAGTACTTC. It yields the protein CASRSTTRVAEQYF.

This clonotype was detected a few times. The chain links TRBV19 to TRBJ2-1; TRBD2 matches at 8 bases. Germline assignment: CDR1 LNHDA and CDR2 SQIVND (reference sequence). The CDR3 has 15 residues. After removal of 6 bases from V and 1 base from J, the junction contained 5 bases not matched to a gene. CDR3 coding DNA: TGTGCCAGTAGCTCCACTAGCGGATCCTACAATGAGCAGTTCTTC. Translating gives CASSSTSGSYNEQFF. Using reference TRBV19 and TRBJ2-1 for the parts outside the CDR3, the full variable domain is DGGITQSPKYLFRKEGQNVTLSCEQNLNHDAMYWYRQDPGQGLRLIYYSQIVNDFQKGDIAEGYSVSREKKESFPLTVTSAQKNPTAFYLCASSSTSGSYNEQFFGPGTRLTVL.

This clonotype was observed at least ten times. The chain recombines TRBV5-1 with TRBJ1-1; D ambiguous. Germline CDR1 reads SGHRS; CDR2 reads YFSETQ. V lost 2 bases, J lost 1 base, and 12 bases lay in between. The CDR3 is 15 amino acids. The CDR3 coding sequence is TGCGCCAGCAGCTTATTCTTTGCAGGGAACACTGAAGCTTTCTTT. Translated: CASSLFFAGNTEAFF.

This clonotype was recorded many times. This chain links TRBV6-2 or TRBV6-3 with TRBJ2-4, with 11 positions matching TRBD2. The V gene's germline CDR1 is MNHEY and CDR2 SVGEGT. With V trimmed by 6 bases and J by 0 bases, 13 bases remained unmatched. The CDR3 has 19 residues. CDR3 sequence (DNA): TGTGCCAGCAGCGCCTCATGGACTAGCGGGCTGCTAGCCAAAAACATTCAGTACTTC. Translated: CASSASWTSGLLAKNIQYF.

This clonotype was picked up many times. The V gene is TRBV11-2, the J gene TRBJ2-2, with D hard to call. The CDR3 length is 12 residues. In germline, CDR1 is SGHAT, CDR2 FQNNGV. V lost 7 bases and J lost 5, with 8 bases in between. The CDR3 sequence is CASNSGTGELFF. The CDR3 nucleotides are TGTGCCAGCAACTCAGGAACCGGGGAGCTGTTTTTT.

The gene calls are TRBV30 and TRBJ2-6; D gene unclear. Trimming cost V 3 bases and J 0 bases, with 9 bases left between them. Germline values: CDR1 GTSNPN, CDR2 SVGIG (reference sequence). This CDR3 is 15 amino acids long. CDR3 sequence: CAWSVGFSGANVLTF. In DNA form, the CDR3 reads TGTGCCTGGAGCGTGGGGTTCTCTGGGGCCAACGTCCTGACTTTC.

This clonotype was seen ten or more times. The chain combines TRBV7-2 with TRBJ1-1, with D tentatively TRBD1 (5 bases). Germline CDR1 and CDR2: SGHTA and FQGNSA. The CDR3 totals 16 residues. Deletions cut 2 bases from V and 0 bases from J, with 13 bases between. The DNA for the CDR3 is TGTGCCAGCAGCTTATCGTGGGACCCTATGAACACTGAAGCTTTCTTT. It codes for CASSLSWDPMNTEAFF.

This clonotype was found a few times. The chain links TRBV6-2 or TRBV6-3 to TRBJ2-7; 7 bases line up with TRBD1. CDR1 and CDR2 (germline): MNHEY, SVGEGT. J gave up 4 bases and V 2 bases, and 2 bases lay outside the gene matches. The CDR3 totals 13 residues. CDR3 in amino acids: CASSYDREYEQYF. DNA of the CDR3: TGTGCCAGCAGTTACGACAGGGAATACGAGCAGTACTTC.

The chain joins TRBV27 to TRBJ2-5; TRBD2 is a possible D gene (5 bases). Germline lookup yields CDR1 MNHEY and CDR2 SMNVEV (reference sequence). The CDR3 totals 11 residues. CDR3 protein: CATSAGETQYF. CDR3 DNA sequence: TGTGCTACAAGCGCGGGAGAGACCCAGTACTTC.

This clonotype was detected ten times or more. This CDR3 reads CASSEVGQGELFF. The CDR3 DNA sequence: TGTGCCAGCAGTGAAGTGGGACAGGGGGAGCTGTTTTTT. The chain couples TRBV2 to TRBJ2-2; 7 nucleotides align to TRBD1. The V and J ends lost 1 base and 8 bases, in that order; junction bases with no gene match: 1. Germline assignment: CDR1 SNHLY and CDR2 FYNNEI. The CDR3 is made up of 13 amino acids.

V gene TRBV5-1 combines with J gene TRBJ1-3; D unresolved. CDR1 is SGHRS, CDR2 YFSETQ, per germline. With 4 bases removed from V and 15 bases from J, the gap between germline ends came to 14 bases. The CDR3 extends over 11 amino acids. CDR3 residues: CASSQEGVRYF. CDR3 DNA sequence: TGCGCCAGCAGCCAGGAGGGCGTAAGATATTTT.

This clonotype was found many times. The rearrangement links TRBV6-1 to TRBJ2-7; tentative D call: TRBD1 (6 bases). Germline lookup yields CDR1 MNHNS and CDR2 SASEGT. The CDR3 sequence is 12 residues long. V lost 6 bases and J 6 bases, leaving 12 bases between the germline ends. CDR3 in amino acids: CASSARGTEQYF. The CDR3 DNA reads TGTGCCAGCAGCGCTAGGGGGACCGAGCAGTACTTC.

The chain uses TRBV5-6 and TRBJ1-4; no reliable D call. V was clipped by 0 bases and J by 4 bases, with 7 bases between them. The CDR3 sequence is 14 residues long. Germline V lookup: CDR1 SGHDT, CDR2 YYEEEE. CDR3 in amino acids: CASSLGTYNEKLFF. The CDR3 nucleotides are TGTGCCAGCAGCTTGGGCACCTATAATGAAAAACTGTTTTTT.

Concerning this clonotype itself: A much larger clone differs by one base, so this may be a read error. The chain is built from TRBV11-2 and TRBJ2-3, with 11 bases lining up with TRBD2. The CDR3 loop spans 16 amino acids. The germline CDR1 and CDR2 sequences are SGHAT and FQNNGV. CDR3 in DNA: TGTGCCAGCAGCCCGATAGCGGGAGGGAGCACAGATGCGCAGTATTTT. Its protein is CASSPIAGGSTDAQYF. Combining the CDR3 with reference TRBV11-2 and TRBJ2-3 gives the whole variable domain EAGVAQSPRYKIIEKRQSVAFWCNPISGHATLYWYQQILGQGPKLLIQFQNNGVVDDSQLPKDRFSAERLKGVDSTLKIQPAKLEDSAVYLCASSPIAGGSTDAQYFGPGTRLTVL.